The entry that follows covers one T cell receptor (beta chain) sequence. The sample comes from a study of blood T cell repertoires in COVID-19. Per germline, CDR1 SGDLS and CDR2 YYNGEE. Trimming left V 0 bases short and J 0 bases short, with 9 bases between. CDR3 length: 16 residues. Sequencing used immunoSEQ multiplex PCR; TCRdb keeps in-frame clones, though not all of them. The data contain some 44,000 clones, around nine tenths of them singletons. Sequenced sample: peripheral blood. The chain couples TRBV9 to TRBJ2-2, with a possible D match to TRBD1 (6 bases). The TCR was taken from a human donor in a cohort sampled during active COVID-19. This CDR3 reads CASSVAGQTNTGELFF. In DNA, the CDR3 is TGTGCCAGCAGCGTAGCTGGACAGACGAACACCGGGGAGCTGTTTTTT.